The clone carrying this TCR beta chain was counted at least ten times. Its antigen remains unidentified. Time point in this sample: newly diagnosed GD, antithyroid drugs for less than 3 months. PBMCs provided the RNA from which the TCR library was made. CDR1 is MNHEY and CDR2 is SVGAGI in the germline V gene. Between the trimmed V and J ends, which lost 0 bases and 8 bases, there was a span of 4 bases. The CDR3 is 11 residues long. The data were obtained in a study of regulatory T cells in long-lasting Graves disease. Study as a whole: The study enrolled newly diagnosed Graves' patients on antithyroid drugs under 3 months.

Overall study results and limits: Graves' patients with persistent disease showed TCR diversity lower than patients newly diagnosed.

TCR beta libraries were built with iRepertoire HTBI primers and Arm-PCR of CDR3 regions. TCRdb re-analysed the multiplex PCR reads in MiXCR, keeping a single row per CDR3 protein. The sample holds some 250,000 distinct CDR3 sequences; about 16% are singletons and the top ten take around 20%. The source is a female donor with Graves disease. The source material was peripheral blood mononuclear cells (PBMCs), sampled at new diagnosis, from a patient treated with antithyroid drugs. V gene TRBV6-5 combines with J gene TRBJ1-1; no firm D call. Here the CDR3 DNA reads TGTGCCAGCAGTTACTCAGGAGAAGCTTTCTTT. This encodes CASSYSGEAFF.